This T cell receptor (beta chain) comes out of a study of CD8+ T cells in alopecia areata (dated by TCRdb to the late 2010s). General notes on the study: Treated patients were enrolled in an open-label pilot trial of oral tofacitinib at 5 to 10 mg twice daily for moderate-to-severe alopecia areata. Tofacitinib was administered for 6 to 18 months, and 6 months of follow-up off drug were then conducted to assess delayed response and recurrence. For the treated patients, the SALT score, which quantifies what percentage of scalp surface area is affected, served as the measure of disease severity. High-throughput TCRbeta sequencing was used to examine T cell clonal expansion in alopecia areata in both the C3H/HeJ mouse model and human patients. Human TCRbeta sequencing covered scalp tissue and sorted CD4+ and CD8+ peripheral blood T cells from patchy and totalis/universalis alopecia areata patients and healthy controls. Biopsies were taken from tofacitinib-treated patients at baseline and again at 4 and 24 weeks into treatment, and several of those patients also had a later scalp biopsy. Scalp clonality was compared across normal scalp (n=4), patchy alopecia areata scalp (n=8), and alopecia totalis/universalis scalp (n=8). RNA was obtained with the PAXgene miRNA kit for fixed scalp, the miRNeasy kit for PBMCs, and the RNeasy kit for mouse skin. Amplification of TCRbeta CDR3 regions was done by immunoSEQ multiplex PCR using 35 Vbeta forward primers and 13 Jbeta reverse primers.

Study-wide findings and limitations: With tofacitinib, both scalp clonality and the number of expanded CD8+ clones among the top 100 scalp clones went down significantly. Compared with normal scalp, lesional scalp had higher clonality and more expanded CD8+ clones, particularly in alopecia totalis/universalis, a pattern that suggests antigenic drive. Because the treated cohort was small and included a single nonresponder, larger studies are needed to assess links between baseline CD8+ expansion and response. Unlike mouse skin, which is dominated by gammadelta T cells, normal human skin has resident alphabeta T cells that are also sequenced, and this complicates analysis of the scalp TCR repertoire. During tofacitinib treatment, many expanded lesional clones remained in scalp and blood, and this persistence may partly explain relapse after treatment is stopped. Shared TCR sequences between patients were less evident than in mice, which may be partly attributable to HLA diversity in the patient population.

Comments on this clone: Its antigen is still unknown. The input lacks base qualities; no much larger clone sits a single base away.

The treatment or condition tag for this specimen amounts to: oral pan-JAK inhibitor, 5-10 mg twice daily. Lesional scalp punch biopsies and peripheral blood were obtained from alopecia areata patients. PBMCs were isolated by density centrifugation and stained for CD3, CD4 and CD8, and CD4+ and CD8+ T cells were sorted on a FACSAria. There are 15 amino acids in the CDR3, from cysteine to phenylalanine inclusive. Only CDR3 DNA is held: 45 bases, read in frame from base 1. V is trimmed back by 6 bases and J by 7 bases, and the junction contains 12 bases that no gene match accounts for. Sequences SGHAT (CDR1) and FQNNGV (CDR2) are obtained from the germline V gene. Library preparation was by the immunoSEQ multiplex PCR assay. RNA was extracted from all samples and reverse transcribed into cDNA, which served as template for TCR sequencing. SuperScript III was used for first-strand cDNA synthesis, primed with a 2:1 mix of oligo-dT and random hexamers. Amplification bias was assessed with a synthetic immune receptor repertoire, and residual bias was removed computationally. In the authors' own workflow: After raw reads were preprocessed to remove errors, the CDR3 was defined following IMGT conventions as running from the conserved cysteine to phenylalanine. Clonality was computed by normalizing Shannon entropy by log2 of the number of productive unique TCRs and subtracting the result from 1. CD4 or CD8 identity of scalp clones was inferred by cross-referencing scalp TCRbeta sequences with sorted blood CD4 and CD8 repertoires. TCRdb took over this immuneACCESS table, retaining in-frame rearrangements with V and J assigned. Such tables are incomplete; in checked studies, under half of the missing clones stem from an unresolved V gene, and the remainder is unexplained. From that table come the V and J calls and clone size; the DNA was used to work out D and trimming. The sample table records some 200,000 clones; less than 50% of these occur just once. The top ten constitute 2% to 3% of the sample.

The sequence joins TRBV11-2 to TRBJ1-2; 9 nucleotides in the junction match TRBD1. Here the sequenced sample was CD4+ T cells sorted from blood, taken at approximately week 37, from a patient treated with tofacitinib. The receptor comes from a human donor with alopecia areata. Read as DNA, the sequence is TGTGCCAGCAGAAGATCGGGACAGGGACCTACTGGCTACACCTTC. Translation gives CASRRSGQGPTGYTF.